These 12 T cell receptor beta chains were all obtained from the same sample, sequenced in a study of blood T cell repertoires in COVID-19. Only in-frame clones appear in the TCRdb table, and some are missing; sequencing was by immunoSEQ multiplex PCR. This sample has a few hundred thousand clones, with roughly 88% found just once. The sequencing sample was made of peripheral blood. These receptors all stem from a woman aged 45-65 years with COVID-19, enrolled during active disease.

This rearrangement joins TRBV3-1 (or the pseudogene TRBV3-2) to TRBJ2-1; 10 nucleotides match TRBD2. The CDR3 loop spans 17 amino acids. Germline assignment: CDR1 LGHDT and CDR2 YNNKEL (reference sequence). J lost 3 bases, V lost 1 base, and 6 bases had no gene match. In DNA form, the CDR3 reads TGTGCCAGCAGCCAAGTAAGATCTAGCGGGGGCTACAATGAGCAGTTCTTC. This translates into CASSQVRSSGGYNEQFF.

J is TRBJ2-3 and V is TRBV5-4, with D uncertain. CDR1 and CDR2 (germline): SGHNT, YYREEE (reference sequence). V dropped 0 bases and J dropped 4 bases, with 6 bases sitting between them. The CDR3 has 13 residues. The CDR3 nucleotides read TGTGCCAGCAGCTTGGAATATGCAGATACGCAGTATTTT. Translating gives CASSLEYADTQYF.

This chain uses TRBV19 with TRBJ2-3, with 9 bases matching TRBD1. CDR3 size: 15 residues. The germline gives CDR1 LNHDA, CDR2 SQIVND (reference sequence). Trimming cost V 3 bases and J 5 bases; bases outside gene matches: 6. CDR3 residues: CASSIYGGQGDTQYF. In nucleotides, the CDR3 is TGTGCCAGTAGTATCTACGGGGGACAGGGAGATACGCAGTATTTT.

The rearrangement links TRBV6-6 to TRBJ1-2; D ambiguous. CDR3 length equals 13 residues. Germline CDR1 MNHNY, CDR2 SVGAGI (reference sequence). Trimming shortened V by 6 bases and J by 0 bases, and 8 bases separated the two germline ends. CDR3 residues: CASSGVANYGYTF. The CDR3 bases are TGTGCCAGCAGCGGGGTAGCTAACTATGGCTACACCTTC.

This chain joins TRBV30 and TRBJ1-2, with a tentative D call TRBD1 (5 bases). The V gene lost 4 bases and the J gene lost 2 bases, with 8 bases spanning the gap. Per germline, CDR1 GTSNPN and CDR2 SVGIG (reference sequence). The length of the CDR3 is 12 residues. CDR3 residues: CAWTGRNYGYTF. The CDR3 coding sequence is TGTGCCTGGACAGGGAGGAACTATGGCTACACCTTC.

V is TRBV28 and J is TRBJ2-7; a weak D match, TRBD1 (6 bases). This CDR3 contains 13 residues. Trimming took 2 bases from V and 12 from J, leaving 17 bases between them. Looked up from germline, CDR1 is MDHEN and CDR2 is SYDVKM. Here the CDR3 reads CASSLQGQTGRYF. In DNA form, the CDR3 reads TGTGCCAGCAGTTTACAAGGACAGACCGGGCGGTACTTC.

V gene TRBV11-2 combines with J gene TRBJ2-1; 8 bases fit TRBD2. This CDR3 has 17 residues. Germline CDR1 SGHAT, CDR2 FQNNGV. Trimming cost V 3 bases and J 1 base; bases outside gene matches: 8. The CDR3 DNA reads TGTGCCAGCAGCTTCAGCGGGGGAATGTCATCCTACAATGAGCAGTTCTTC. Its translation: CASSFSGGMSSYNEQFF.

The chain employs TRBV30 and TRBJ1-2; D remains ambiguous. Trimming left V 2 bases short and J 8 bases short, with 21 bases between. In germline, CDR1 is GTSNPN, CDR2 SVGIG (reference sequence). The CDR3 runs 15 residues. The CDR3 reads CAWSRRQAQLWGYTF. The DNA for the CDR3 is TGTGCCTGGAGTCGAAGGCAAGCCCAACTATGGGGCTACACCTTC.

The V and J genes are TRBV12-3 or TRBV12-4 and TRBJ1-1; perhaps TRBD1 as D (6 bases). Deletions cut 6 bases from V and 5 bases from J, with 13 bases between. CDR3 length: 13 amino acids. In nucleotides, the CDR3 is TGTGCCAGCAGCCCTAACAGGGATACTGAAGCTTTCTTT. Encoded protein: CASSPNRDTEAFF.

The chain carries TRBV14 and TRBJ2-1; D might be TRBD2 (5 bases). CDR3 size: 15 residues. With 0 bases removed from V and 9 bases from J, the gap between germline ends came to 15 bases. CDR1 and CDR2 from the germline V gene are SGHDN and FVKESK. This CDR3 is CASSQDLHTAGEQFF. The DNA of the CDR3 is TGTGCCAGCAGCCAAGATCTACACACGGCGGGTGAGCAGTTCTTC.

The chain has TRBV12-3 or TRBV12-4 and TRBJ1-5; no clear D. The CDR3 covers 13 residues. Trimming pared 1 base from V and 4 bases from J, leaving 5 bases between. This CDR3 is CASSLGPNQPQHF. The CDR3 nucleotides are TGTGCCAGCAGTTTAGGGCCGAATCAGCCCCAGCATTTT.

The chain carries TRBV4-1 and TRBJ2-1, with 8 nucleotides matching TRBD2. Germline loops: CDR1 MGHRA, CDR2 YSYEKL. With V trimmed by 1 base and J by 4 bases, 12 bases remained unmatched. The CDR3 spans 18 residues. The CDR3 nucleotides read TGCGCCAGCAGCCAAGTTCTCCGGTCCCGGGAGGGATACAATGAGCAGTTCTTC. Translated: CASSQVLRSREGYNEQFF.